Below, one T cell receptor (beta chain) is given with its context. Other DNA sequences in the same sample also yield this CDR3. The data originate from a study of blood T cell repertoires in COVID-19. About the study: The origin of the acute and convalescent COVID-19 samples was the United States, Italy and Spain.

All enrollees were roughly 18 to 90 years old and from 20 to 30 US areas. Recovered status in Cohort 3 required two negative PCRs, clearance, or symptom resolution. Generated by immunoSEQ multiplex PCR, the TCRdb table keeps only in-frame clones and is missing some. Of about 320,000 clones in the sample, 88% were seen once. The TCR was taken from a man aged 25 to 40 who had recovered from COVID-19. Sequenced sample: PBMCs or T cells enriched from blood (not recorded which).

CDR3 in amino acids: CASSSGQGTDTQYF. The CDR3 DNA is TGTGCCAGCAGCTCGGGACAGGGAACAGATACGCAGTATTTT. The rearrangement uses TRBV7-6 and TRBJ2-3, with 9 bases lining up with TRBD1. Germline CDR1 and CDR2: SGHVS and FNYEAQ. The CDR3 has 14 residues. V was pared by 4 bases and J by 3 bases, with 2 bases of the junction left unmatched. The whole variable domain, remainder taken from reference TRBV7-6 and TRBJ2-3, is GAGVSQSPRYKVTKRGQDVALRCDPISGHVSLYWYRQALGQGPEFLTYFNYEAQQDKSGLPNDRFSAERPEGSISTLTIQRTEQRDSAMYRCASSSGQGTDTQYFGPGTRLTVL.